A selection of T cell receptor beta chains follows, all from one sample in a study of control samples from healthy donors and cancer patients. Assay: immunoSEQ multiplex PCR; the TCRdb copy retains only in-frame clones and omits some. The sample has hundreds of thousands of clones; around nine tenths are singletons. Sequenced: PBMCs. Receptors originate from a man between 40 and 49 years old with head and neck cancer. CDR3s include the opening cysteine and the closing phenylalanine or tryptophan. A D gene is named only where the DNA matches it firmly. Clone sizes are given selectively: once, few, many, or a class where the clone is expanded.

>TRBJ1-6|TRBV6-5|-|-|14
TGTGCCAGCAGTTACCAAGAACATAATTCACCCCTCCACTTT
CASSYQEHNSPLHF
>TRBJ2-7|TRBV5-1|-|-|13
TGCGCCAGCAGCCTACCGGCGTCCTACGAGCAGTACTTC
CASSLPASYEQYF
>TRBJ2-7|TRBV9|TRBD1|-|14
TGTGCCAGCAGTCGAGGGACAGGATTCGACGAGCAGTACTTC
CASSRGTGFDEQYF
>TRBJ2-7|TRBV3-1/TRBV3-2|TRBD2|-|13
TGTGCCAGCAGCCAAACCGGGGGGGTAGAACAGTACTTC
CASSQTGGVEQYF
>TRBJ1-1|TRBV6-5|TRBD1|-|12
TGTGCCAGCAGTTACTCGGGACAGGAAGCTTTCTTT
CASSYSGQEAFF
>TRBJ1-2|TRBV5-6|TRBD1|once|16
TGTGCCAGCAGCCGGCGGGGACAGGGGGCTTTCTATGGCTACACCTTC
CASSRRGQGAFYGYTF
>TRBJ2-5|TRBV3-1/TRBV3-2|-|-|12
TGTGCCACCGAGGGGGACCAAGAGACCCAGTACTTC
CATEGDQETQYF
>TRBJ1-1|TRBV5-4|TRBD1|-|15
TGTGCCAGCAGCTCTGAGCCCCGACAGGGGGCTGAAGCTTTCTTT
CASSSEPRQGAEAFF
>TRBJ2-5|TRBV7-9|-|-|16
TGTGCCAGCAGCTTTCGACCGCAGGCGGGCGTGGAGACCCAGTACTTC
CASSFRPQAGVETQYF
>TRBJ2-1|TRBV19|-|few|12
TGTGCCAGTAGTATCTCTTTCAATGAGCAGTTCTTC
CASSISFNEQFF
>TRBJ2-5|TRBV4-1|-|-|13
TGCGCCAGCAGCCAATTGTACCAAGAGACCCAGTACTTC
CASSQLYQETQYF
>TRBJ1-6|TRBV5-1|-|-|15
TGCGCCAGCAGCTTGCTGCAGGGTACGGAGTCACCCCTCCACTTT
CASSLLQGTESPLHF
>TRBJ2-7|TRBV10-3|TRBD1|-|15
TGTGCCATCAGTGAGGGGGACAGGGGGCGCTCCGAGCAGTACTTC
CAISEGDRGRSEQYF
>TRBJ2-7|TRBV24-1|TRBD1|-|14
TGTGCCACCAGTACCGGGACAGGGAGCTACGAGCAGTACTTC
CATSTGTGSYEQYF
>TRBJ2-1|TRBV11-2|TRBD1|-|17
TGTGCCAGCAGCCACCCCCGACAGGGGCCCTCCTACAATGAGCAGTTCTTC
CASSHPRQGPSYNEQFF
>TRBJ2-5|TRBV3-1/TRBV3-2|-|-|15
TGTGCCAGCAGCCATGACCCCAGGCTGAAAGAGACCCAGTACTTC
CASSHDPRLKETQYF
>TRBJ2-7|TRBV3-1/TRBV3-2|TRBD1|-|14
TGTGCCAGCAGCCCCCGGGCCAGGGGGTACGAGCAGTACTTC
CASSPRARGYEQYF
>TRBJ2-5|TRBV24-1|TRBD2|-|20
TGTGCCACCAGTGGGCCCCCGGGGCCAGGGACTAGCGGGAGCCAAGAGACCCAGTACTTC
CATSGPPGPGTSGSQETQYF
>TRBJ2-7|TRBV6-5|-|-|11
TGTGCCAGCAAGGACCTGTACGAGCAGTACTTC
CASKDLYEQYF
>TRBJ2-2|TRBV25-1|-|-|15
TGTGCCAGCAGTGTCGAAGGGCCCCGGGGCGGGGAGCTGTTTTTT
CASSVEGPRGGELFF
>TRBJ1-2|TRBV7-2|-|-|16
TGTGCCAGCAGCGACACCAGCCGACAGGTTTGGTATGGCTACACCTTC
CASSDTSRQVWYGYTF
>TRBJ1-5|TRBV27|-|-|13
TGTGCCAGCAGTTTCGAACCGAATCAGCCCCAGCATTTT
CASSFEPNQPQHF
>TRBJ1-1|TRBV29-1|-|-|12
TGCAGCGTTGAAGTTTTGAACACTGAAGCTTTCTTT
CSVEVLNTEAFF
>TRBJ2-7|TRBV27|-|-|11
TGTGCCAGCAGCGGGCTGTACGAGCAGTACTTC
CASSGLYEQYF
>TRBJ1-2|TRBV19|-|few|15
TGTGCCAGTAGTATTGGGGGCCAGATTAACTATGGCTACACCTTC
CASSIGGQINYGYTF
>TRBJ2-5|TRBV11-2|TRBD2|-|16
TGTGCCAGCAGCTTACGGTATAGCGGGAGAGAAGAGACCCAGTACTTC
CASSLRYSGREETQYF
>TRBJ1-1|TRBV14|-|-|14
TGTGCCAGCAGCCAGCGACAGATGAACACTGAAGCTTTCTTT
CASSQRQMNTEAFF
>TRBJ1-6|TRBV3-1/TRBV3-2|-|-|15
TGTGCCAGCAGCTTCGTCCCGGACACCAATTCACCCCTCCACTTT
CASSFVPDTNSPLHF